The sample holds a few counts of the clone carrying this TCR beta chain. Its antigen is still unknown. V dropped 2 bases and J dropped 5 bases, with 12 bases sitting between them. Germline-derived CDR1 and CDR2 are MDHEN and SYDVKM. The CDR3 contains 14 residues. The entry originates in a study of vaccination and CD4 T cells after COVID-19. Study as a whole: Those taking part got two shots of either the BNT162b2 or the mRNA-1273 vaccine.

Cultured CD4+ T cells had their DNA profiled by the Oncomine TCR Beta short-read assay. Genomic DNA extraction was carried out from cultured CD4+ T cells. TCRdb recomputed calls from the PCR reads with MiXCR, one row per CDR3 protein. The sample records approximately 9,100 distinct CDR3 sequences, 36% being singletons. Treatment defined: roughly 10-day PBMC culture with coronavirus spike peptide pools or control peptides (ViraFEST assay). CD4+ T cells of the unexposed donor were collected before the COVID-19 pandemic (2011-2018). Study findings and constraints: Apart from involving relatively few convalescent patients, the work omitted early post-infection timepoints.

This receptor was identified in a human donor in good health. The rearrangement joins TRBV28 to TRBJ1-1; no clear D. Sequencing was performed on CD4+ T cells from blood, cultured in vitro. Here the CDR3 DNA reads TGTGCCAGCAGTTTAATGGTAGGCGGTACTGAAGCTTTCTTT. Translating it yields CASSLMVGGTEAFF. The full variable domain, rest sourced from reference TRBV28 and TRBJ1-1, is DVKVTQSSRYLVKRTGEKVFLECVQDMDHENMFWYRQDPGLGLRLIYFSYDVKMKEKGDIPEGYSVSREKKERFSLILESASTNQTSMYLCASSLMVGGTEAFFGQGTRLTVV.